This T cell receptor beta chain was obtained from a study of OX40 agonist ivuxolimab in advanced cancers. Study conclusions and caveats: The work left the antigen specificity of expanded peripheral T cells undetermined. Clonal expansion from baseline to week 6 occurred in both CD4+ and CD8+ T cells.

The germline V and J ends were trimmed by 4 bases and 2 bases, with 11 bases remaining between them. This CDR3 is built from 15 residues. Germline V gives CDR1 SGHVS, CDR2 FQNEAQ. Using immunoSEQ multiplex PCR, the repertoire was profiled, and TCRdb retains in-frame clones only, with some absent. The sample has 78,000 or so clones, roughly nine tenths seen once. About this clone itself: What it binds is not known.

This sample comprised CD4+ or CD8+ T cells sorted from blood, obtained in a trial of the OX40 agonist ivuxolimab. This TCR was recovered from an adult with an advanced solid tumor such as melanoma, head and neck, liver or kidney cancer. The V gene is TRBV7-8, the J gene TRBJ2-2; D is possibly TRBD2 (6 bases). The CDR3 DNA is TGTGCCAGCAGCTCCTGGAGGGGAAACACCGGGGAGCTGTTTTTT. Residues: CASSSWRGNTGELFF.